This TCR beta chain was documented in a study of blood T cells in healthy people across ages (dated by TCRdb to about 2015). About the investigation overall: Template switching captured roughly one uniquely barcoded TCR beta cDNA molecule per two T cells in model experiments. The study measured age-related changes in TCR beta repertoire diversity using deep sequencing normalized with unique cDNA molecular identifiers. The donors were split into four age groups: young (average about 16 years), middle-aged (about 40), aged (more than 55) and long-lived (approximately 89). For two donors (one aged 18 to 29 and one aged 80 or older), the study analyzed two additional independent replicas of 1 million unique cDNA reads from the same blood draw. Overall study results and their limits: Because profiling used bulk unsorted PBMCs, naive and antigen-experienced compartments could not be compared conclusively. Compared with the aged group, the long-lived group had more naive CD4+ T cells, fewer expanded clones and increased TCR diversity, suggesting age selection. Estimates of total diversity based on one million sequenced T cells were considered lower bounds and underestimates. Donor CMV infection status was unknown, potentially confounding age-related changes in expanded clonotypes. The percentage of naive T cells measured by flow cytometry correlated strongly with observed TCR beta diversity. As age increased, observed TCR beta diversity per million T cells dropped in a roughly linear way, and a significant reduction was already evident by age about 40.

To prepare the library, 5' RACE was applied. Sequencing was performed on an Illumina HiSeq 2500. The second PCR ran for roughly 7 to 11 cycles and used a J-beta primer mix along with a sample-barcoded 5' primer. Each TCR beta cDNA molecule received a unique molecular identifier from a template-switch 5' adaptor carrying 12 random nucleotides. Each sample yielded at least 3 million CDR3-containing paired-end reads. The Mint cDNA synthesis kit, primed by a TRBC-specific oligonucleotide, was used to synthesize first-strand cDNA from all RNA. Following uracil-DNA glycosylase treatment, all cDNA underwent a first 18-cycle PCR with the universal primers M1SS and BC2_uni_R. On the study's bioinformatics: For normalization, 1 million high-quality reads, each with a distinct molecular identifier, were randomly selected from each sample. Instead of being binned into consensus sequences, reads with shared molecular identifiers were discarded. MiTCR, set to a Q25 quality threshold and the strictest error-elimination algorithm, was used for CDR3 identification, clonotype clustering and error correction. A nonparametric unseen species model with Euler transformation was used to estimate a lower bound on total TCR beta diversity. The raw public data were reprocessed by TCRdb itself: fastp quality trimming at Q25, MiXCR clonotype calling, in-frame beta chains only. Every distinct CDR3 protein forms one entry, paired with its most common genes and DNA. In this record, the V and J calls reflect TCRdb's handling and not the investigators' own analysis. Across this sample there are roughly 800,000 distinct CDR3 sequences, with just under 25% seen only once. Of the sample, around 9.2% falls within the top ten clones.

This clonotype was seen a few times. Its antigen is still unknown. Nothing much larger sits one base from this clone, and base qualities are not available. Including the terminal cysteine and phenylalanine, the CDR3 comprises 13 residues. Just the 39-base CDR3 DNA is kept, in frame starting at base 1. Here V drops 3 bases and J drops 4 bases, and the junction holds 6 bases not matched to any gene. According to the germline V gene (reference sequence), CDR1 reads DFQATT and CDR2 reads SNEGSKA. Donors were around 37 systemically healthy Caucasian individuals from Russia aged roughly 6 to 90 years. About 10 milliliters of peripheral blood were collected from each donor into EDTA-treated Vacutainer tubes. Ficoll-Paque density-gradient centrifugation was used to isolate PBMCs, with at least 6.5 million per sample. Total RNA, at least 6 micrograms per sample, was extracted from PBMCs with Trizol reagent. Naive CD45RAhigh/CD27high T cell percentages were measured by flow cytometry on a PBMC aliquot from every donor.

The sample was also reused in another study, on T cells of mothers and their children. As the second publication notes: Nine systemically healthy Caucasian individuals, comprising three mothers and their six children, were included as donors. cDNA synthesis used all of the extracted RNA, with 1.5 ug of RNA in each 15 ul reaction. In the second PCR, the M1S primer introduced both the sample barcodes and 2-4 random nucleotides. More than 8 million TCR beta CDR3 reads were obtained from each mother, and about 3 million reads were obtained from each child. Thymic selection similarly shapes TCR recombination output in related and unrelated pairs, with minor effect from inherited differences. Normalized repertoire overlap in related mother-child pairs was always slightly higher than in unrelated mother-child pairs, but the difference was never significant. With a sensitivity of about 100 clones per million clonotypes, no persistent microchimeric T cell clones were detected. To look for features that set related mother-child pairs apart from unrelated individuals, the researchers ran deep NGS to compare the TCR beta repertoires of mothers and children. Mothers averaged about 40 +/- 4 years of age and children averaged around 10 +/- 4 years. After adapter ligation with NEBNext reagents, the libraries were sequenced on Illumina HiSeq 2000 with 100+100 nt paired-end reads. To prevent cross-contamination, the mother and child libraries were prepared one month apart and sequenced in separate runs. For each donor, somewhere between roughly 450,000 and 2,100,000 distinct TCR beta clonotypes were identified. Naive TCR beta clonotypes were estimated from low-frequency clonotypes matched to each donor's FACS-determined naive share, without sorting.

The source is a boy aged 5-17 years in good health. The sample was blood. This chain is built from TRBV20-1 and TRBJ2-7; the junction holds 7 bases that match TRBD2. The nucleotides are TGCAGTGCTAGTTCGGGGGAGGGTTACGAGCAGTACTTC. It translates to CSASSGEGYEQYF.